This note documents a single T cell receptor (beta chain) sequence. What it binds is unknown. The data were obtained in a study of vaccination and CD4 T cells after COVID-19. Overall study results and limits: Recorded median SARS-CoV-2-reactive clonotype numbers increased from 21 to 38 without reaching significance.

Treatment in this sample: approximately nine-day PBMC culture with coronavirus spike peptide pools or control peptides (ViraFEST assay). In germline, CDR1 is SSHAT, CDR2 FNYEAQ (reference sequence). The CDR3 is 15 residues long. J lost 2 bases, V lost 5 bases, and 8 bases had no gene match. An Oncomine TCR Beta short-read assay was used to sequence the DNA from cultured CD4+ T cells. Investigators obtained genomic DNA by extraction from cultured CD4+ T cells. TCRdb independently ran MiXCR on the PCR reads; one entry per CDR3 protein. The sample yields about 11,000 distinct CDR3 sequences, over 50% seen once.

The gene calls are TRBV7-7 and TRBJ2-5; TRBD1 matches 7 bases. The sequenced material came from CD4+ T cells from blood, cultured in vitro. The sequence came from a human donor who had recovered from COVID-19. CDR3 sequence reads: CASSPGSGGQETQYF. CDR3 coding DNA: TGTGCCAGCAGCCCGGGTTCAGGGGGACAAGAGACCCAGTACTTC.